The clone carrying this T cell receptor (beta chain) was observed at least ten times. The antigen remains undetermined. Germline lookup yields CDR1 SGHRS and CDR2 YFSETQ. V gave up 1 base and J gave up 6 bases; unmatched junction bases: 5. The CDR3 length is 16 residues. This entry belongs to a study of response to subunit inactivated influenza vaccine. TCRdb used MiXCR to reprocess the RT-PCR reads, holding one entry per CDR3 protein. Counted here are 430,000 or so distinct CDR3 sequences, approximately 11% occurring once; the ten biggest clones make up approximately 12%. Broader study findings: Authors suggested each seasonal flu vaccination may recruit only limited numbers of new T cells.

The chain couples TRBV5-1 to TRBJ2-1; 12 nucleotides match TRBD2. Specimen: PBMCs from blood, collected 45 days after vaccination. The TCR was taken from a man aged 50-60 years who received an inactivated influenza vaccine. The CDR3: CASSLSVTSGSNEQFF. For the CDR3, the DNA is TGCGCCAGCAGCTTGAGTGTGACTAGCGGGAGCAATGAGCAGTTCTTC.